This passage covers 12 T cell receptor beta chains from one sample sequenced in a study of CD8 T cells in ankylosing spondylitis. TCRdb ran MiXCR on the 5' RACE reads and lists one entry per CDR3 protein. The data contain 300,000 to 350,000 distinct CDR3 sequences, around 15% of them singletons. The sequenced sample was blood, either unsorted or a sorted T cell fraction (not recorded which). Receptors originate from a male donor with ankylosing spondylitis or in good health (not recorded which).

The CDR3 is CSARTRLSYEQYF. DNA for the CDR3: TGCAGTGCTAGGACTAGACTCTCCTACGAGCAGTACTTC. The rearrangement joins TRBV20-1 to TRBJ2-7, with D perhaps TRBD2 (6 bases). The length of the CDR3 is 13 residues. From germline, CDR1 is DFQATT and CDR2 SNEGSKA (reference sequence). Trimming took off 3 bases at V and 0 bases at J, with 9 bases between the two ends.

This clonotype showed up just a few times. The chain carries TRBV7-6 and TRBJ1-3; weak D call: TRBD1 (5 bases). The CDR3 has 19 amino acids. Trimming stripped 2 bases from V and 4 bases from J, with 24 bases between. Germline loops: CDR1 SGHVS, CDR2 FNYEAQ. The CDR3 here is CASSLYGGEVPSIGNTIYF. The DNA for the CDR3 is TGTGCCAGCAGCTTATATGGGGGAGAGGTACCAAGCATCGGAAACACCATATATTTT.

This clonotype has just a few counts. The V gene is TRBV25-1, the J gene TRBJ2-2; a possible D gene is TRBD1 (5 bases). The germline V gene has CDR1 MGHDK and CDR2 SYGVNS. This CDR3 contains 19 residues. Trimming cost V 5 bases and J 1 base, with 23 bases left between them. The CDR3 sequence: CASSPPLRPQVLNTGELFF. Here the CDR3 DNA reads TGTGCCAGCAGTCCACCCCTCCGCCCACAGGTGCTGAACACCGGGGAGCTGTTTTTT.

This clonotype was counted between two and nine times. The rearrangement links TRBV5-6 to TRBJ1-1; possibly TRBD1 for D (5 bases). The germline V and J ends were trimmed by 3 bases and 8 bases, with 17 bases remaining between them. Germline-derived CDR1 and CDR2 are SGHDT and YYEEEE. CDR3 length: 14 residues. The CDR3 here is CASSSGTAQTEAFF. DNA for the CDR3: TGTGCCAGCAGCTCCGGGACGGCACAAACGGAAGCTTTCTTT.

This clonotype was seen more than once but under ten times. The rearrangement links TRBV10-3 to TRBJ2-3, with 12 bases lining up with TRBD2. Per germline, CDR1 ENHRY and CDR2 SYGVKD. This CDR3 has 15 amino acids. Germline trimming cut 6 bases from V and 3 bases from J; bases unmatched to any gene: 4. The CDR3 region is CAISSGTSGTDTQYF. Here the CDR3 DNA reads TGTGCCATCAGCTCCGGGACTAGCGGGACAGATACGCAGTATTTT.

Only a few counts were recorded for this clonotype. V usage is TRBV6-1 and J usage is TRBJ2-7; TRBD1 aligns across 9 bases. The CDR3 totals 16 residues. Germline CDR1 and CDR2: MNHNS and SASEGT. V lost 4 bases to trimming and J lost 1 base; unmatched junction nucleotides: 8. In nucleotides, the CDR3 is TGTGCCAGCAGTGTTCCGGGACAGGGCTTATCCTACGAGCAGTACTTC. It codes for CASSVPGQGLSYEQYF.

This chain links TRBV20-1 with TRBJ1-1; 9 bases align to TRBD1. Trimming cost V 6 bases and J 6 bases; bases outside gene matches: 8. Germline V gene lookup returns CDR1 DFQATT and CDR2 SNEGSKA (reference sequence). This CDR3 comprises 13 residues. CDR3 loop: CSALGQGRAEAFF. The CDR3 DNA reads as TGCAGTGCCCTGGGACAGGGTAGGGCTGAAGCTTTCTTT.

The rearrangement uses TRBV12-3 or TRBV12-4 and TRBJ2-3; D ambiguous. The CDR3 is 15 residues long. Trimming removed 3 bases at V and 4 bases at J, with 14 bases between. The CDR3 DNA follows: TGTGCCAGCAGTTTTGGGCCCTCCAACGCAGATACGCAGTATTTT. Protein: CASSFGPSNADTQYF.

The sample holds a few counts of this clonotype. The V call is TRBV11-2, the J call TRBJ2-1; 8 bases are a match to TRBD2. The CDR3 consists of 18 residues. CDR1 is SGHAT and CDR2 is FQNNGV in the germline V gene. V was clipped by 5 bases and J by 2 bases; unmatched bases: 14. In DNA form, the CDR3 reads TGTGCCAGCAGCCGCGTTGGTAGCGGGATAGGACCCTACAATGAGCAGTTCTTC. Translating it yields CASSRVGSGIGPYNEQFF.

This clonotype was found a few times. The rearrangement links TRBV5-1 to TRBJ2-1; a possible D gene is TRBD2 (6 bases). The CDR3 runs to 18 residues. Germline CDR1 and CDR2: SGHRS and YFSETQ. V was trimmed by 4 bases and J by 0 bases, leaving 20 bases between them. The CDR3, as DNA: TGCGCCAGCAGCACCGCCCTAGCGACCCTAAGCTCCTACAATGAGCAGTTCTTC. Protein: CASSTALATLSSYNEQFF.

The table lists this clonotype with a few counts. V usage is TRBV10-3 and J usage is TRBJ2-2; the match to TRBD2 covers 12 bases. The CDR3 has 17 residues. Trimming cost V 6 bases and J 0 bases; bases outside gene matches: 5. Germline-derived CDR1 and CDR2 are ENHRY and SYGVKD. The CDR3 reads CAISGLAGSTNTGELFF. DNA of the CDR3: TGTGCCATCAGCGGACTAGCGGGGTCGACGAACACCGGGGAGCTGTTTTTT.

This clonotype was picked up a small number of times. The chain joins TRBV2 to TRBJ1-2, with a tentative D call TRBD1 (5 bases). The V gene lost 7 bases and the J gene lost 4 bases, with 16 bases spanning the gap. CDR3 length equals 14 residues. Germline V lookup: CDR1 SNHLY, CDR2 FYNNEI. The CDR3 sequence: CASMEGYSRYGYTF. Here the CDR3 DNA reads TGTGCCAGCATGGAGGGGTACAGTCGCTATGGCTACACCTTC.